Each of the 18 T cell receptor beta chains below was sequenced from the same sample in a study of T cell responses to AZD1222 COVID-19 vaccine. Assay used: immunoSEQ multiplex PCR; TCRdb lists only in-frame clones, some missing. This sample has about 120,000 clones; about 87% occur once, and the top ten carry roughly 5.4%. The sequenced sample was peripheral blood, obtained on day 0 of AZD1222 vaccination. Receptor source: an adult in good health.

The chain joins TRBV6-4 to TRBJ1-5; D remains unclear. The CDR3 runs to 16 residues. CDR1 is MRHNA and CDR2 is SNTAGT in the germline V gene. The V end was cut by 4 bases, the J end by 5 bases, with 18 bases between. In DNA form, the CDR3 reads TGTGCCAGCAGTGCACAGTCCCTTCAGGAGGATCAGCCCCAGCATTTT. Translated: CASSAQSLQEDQPQHF.

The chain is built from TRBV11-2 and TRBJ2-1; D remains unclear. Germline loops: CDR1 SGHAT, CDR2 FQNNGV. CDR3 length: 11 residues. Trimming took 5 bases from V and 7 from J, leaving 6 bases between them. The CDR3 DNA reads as TGTGCCAGCAGCCTGGGAAATGAGCAGTTCTTC. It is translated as CASSLGNEQFF.

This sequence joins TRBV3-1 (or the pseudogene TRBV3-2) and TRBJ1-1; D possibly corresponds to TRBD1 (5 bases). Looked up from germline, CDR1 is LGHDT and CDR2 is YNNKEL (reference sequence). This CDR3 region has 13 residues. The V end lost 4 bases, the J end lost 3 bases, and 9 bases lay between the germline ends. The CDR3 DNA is TGTGCCAGCAGCCCATTGGGGGACACTGAAGCTTTCTTT. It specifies CASSPLGDTEAFF.

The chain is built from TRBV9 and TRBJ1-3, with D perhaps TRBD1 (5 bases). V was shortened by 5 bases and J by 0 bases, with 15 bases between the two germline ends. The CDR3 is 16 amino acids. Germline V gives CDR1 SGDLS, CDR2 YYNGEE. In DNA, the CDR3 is TGTGCCAGCAGTCCGGGACTCCAGAGCTCTGGAAACACCATATATTTT. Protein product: CASSPGLQSSGNTIYF.

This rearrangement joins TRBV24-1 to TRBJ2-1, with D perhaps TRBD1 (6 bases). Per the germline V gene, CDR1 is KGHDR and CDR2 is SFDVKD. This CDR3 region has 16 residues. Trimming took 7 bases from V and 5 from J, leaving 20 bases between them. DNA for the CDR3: TGTGCCACCAGCGGAGGTAGGGGGTCTAGTAACAATGAGCAGTTCTTC. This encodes CATSGGRGSSNNEQFF.

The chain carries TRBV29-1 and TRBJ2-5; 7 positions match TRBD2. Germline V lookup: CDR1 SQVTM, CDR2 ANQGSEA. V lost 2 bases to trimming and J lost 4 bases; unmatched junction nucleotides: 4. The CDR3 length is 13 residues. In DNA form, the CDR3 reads TGCAGCGTTGAAAAGGGCGGGGGAGAGACCCAGTACTTC. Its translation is CSVEKGGGETQYF.

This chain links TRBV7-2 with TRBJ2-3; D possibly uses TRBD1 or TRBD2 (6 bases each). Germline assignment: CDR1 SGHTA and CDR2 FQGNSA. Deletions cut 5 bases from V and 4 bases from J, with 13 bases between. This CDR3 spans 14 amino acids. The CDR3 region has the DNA TGTGCCAGCAGCGGGGGGCCGGGGGCAGATACGCAGTATTTT. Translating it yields CASSGGPGADTQYF.

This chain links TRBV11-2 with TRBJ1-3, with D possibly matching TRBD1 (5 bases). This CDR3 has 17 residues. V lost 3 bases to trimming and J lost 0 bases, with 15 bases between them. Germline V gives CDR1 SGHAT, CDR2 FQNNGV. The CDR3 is CASSLIRGDFSGNTIYF. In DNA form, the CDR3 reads TGTGCCAGCAGCTTGATCCGGGGGGATTTCTCTGGAAACACCATATATTTT.

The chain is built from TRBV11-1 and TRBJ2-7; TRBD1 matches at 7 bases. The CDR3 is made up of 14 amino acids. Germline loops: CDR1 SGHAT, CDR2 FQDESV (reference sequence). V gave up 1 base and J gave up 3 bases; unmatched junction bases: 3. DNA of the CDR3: TGTGCCAGCAGCTTAGGAGACAGGGTCTACGAGCAGTACTTC. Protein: CASSLGDRVYEQYF.

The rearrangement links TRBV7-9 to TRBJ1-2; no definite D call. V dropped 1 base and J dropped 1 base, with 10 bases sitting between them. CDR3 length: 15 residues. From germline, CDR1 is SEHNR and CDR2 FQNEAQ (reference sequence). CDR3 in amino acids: CASSLGEAVNYGYTF. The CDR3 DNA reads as TGTGCCAGCAGCTTAGGAGAGGCAGTTAACTATGGCTACACCTTC. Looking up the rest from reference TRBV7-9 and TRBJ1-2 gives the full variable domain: DTGVSQNPRHKITKRGQNVTFRCDPISEHNRLYWYRQTLGQGPEFLTYFQNEAQLEKSRLLSDRFSAERPKGSFSTLEIQRTEQGDSAMYLCASSLGEAVNYGYTFGSGTRLTVV.

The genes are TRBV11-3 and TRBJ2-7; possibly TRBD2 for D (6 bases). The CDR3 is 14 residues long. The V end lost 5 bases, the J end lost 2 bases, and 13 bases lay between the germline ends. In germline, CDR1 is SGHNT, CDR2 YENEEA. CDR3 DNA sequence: TGTGCCAGCAGCAGGAGGGAGAGGGCCTACGAGCAGTACTTC. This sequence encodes CASSRRERAYEQYF.

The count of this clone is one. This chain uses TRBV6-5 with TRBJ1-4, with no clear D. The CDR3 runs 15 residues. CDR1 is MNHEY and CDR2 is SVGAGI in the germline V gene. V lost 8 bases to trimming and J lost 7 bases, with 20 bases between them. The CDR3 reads CASCRTGQKGEKLFF. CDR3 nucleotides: TGTGCCAGCTGTCGGACCGGGCAGAAGGGTGAAAAACTGTTTTTT.

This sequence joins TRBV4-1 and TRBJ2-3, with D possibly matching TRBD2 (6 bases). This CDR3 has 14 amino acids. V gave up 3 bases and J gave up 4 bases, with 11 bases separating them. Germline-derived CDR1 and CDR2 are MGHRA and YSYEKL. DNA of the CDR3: TGCGCCAGCAGCCAGATACCTAGCGCAGATACGCAGTATTTT. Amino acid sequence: CASSQIPSADTQYF.

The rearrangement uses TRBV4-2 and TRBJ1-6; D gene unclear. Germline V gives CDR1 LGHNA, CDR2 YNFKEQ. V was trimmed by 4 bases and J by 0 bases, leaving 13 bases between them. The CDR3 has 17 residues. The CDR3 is CASSRVGESSYNSPLHF. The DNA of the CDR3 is TGTGCCAGCAGCCGGGTCGGGGAGAGCTCCTATAATTCACCCCTCCACTTT.

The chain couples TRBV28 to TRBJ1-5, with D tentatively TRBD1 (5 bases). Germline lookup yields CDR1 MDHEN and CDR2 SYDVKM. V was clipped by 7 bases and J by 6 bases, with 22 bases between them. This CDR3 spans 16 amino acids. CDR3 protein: CASTPGRRGSSQPQHF. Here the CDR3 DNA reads TGTGCCAGCACACCCGGGAGGAGGGGATCTAGTCAGCCCCAGCATTTT.

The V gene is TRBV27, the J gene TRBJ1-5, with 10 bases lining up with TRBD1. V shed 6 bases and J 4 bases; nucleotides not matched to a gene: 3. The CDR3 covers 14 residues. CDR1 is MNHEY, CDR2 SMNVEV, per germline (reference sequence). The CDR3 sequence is CASRADRGNQPQHF. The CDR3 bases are TGTGCCAGCAGGGCGGACAGGGGGAATCAGCCCCAGCATTTT.

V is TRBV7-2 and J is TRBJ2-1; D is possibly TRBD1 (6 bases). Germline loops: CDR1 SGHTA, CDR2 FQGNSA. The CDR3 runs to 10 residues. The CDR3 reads CATQGYEQFF. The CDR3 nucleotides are TGTGCAACGCAGGGGTATGAGCAGTTCTTC. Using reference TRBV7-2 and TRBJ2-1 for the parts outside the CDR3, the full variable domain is GAGVSQSPSNKVTEKGKDVELRCDPISGHTALYWYRQSLGQGLEFLIYFQGNSAPDKSGLPSDRFSAERTGGSVSTLTIQRTQQEDSAVYLCATQGYEQFFGPGTRLTVL.

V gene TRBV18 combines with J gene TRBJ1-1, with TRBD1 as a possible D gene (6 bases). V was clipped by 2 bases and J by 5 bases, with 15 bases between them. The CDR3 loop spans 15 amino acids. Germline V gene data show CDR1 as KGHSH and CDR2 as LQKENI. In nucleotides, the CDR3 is TGTGCCAGCTCACCAACGGCAGGGGCGAGGACTGAAGCTTTCTTT. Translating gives CASSPTAGARTEAFF.